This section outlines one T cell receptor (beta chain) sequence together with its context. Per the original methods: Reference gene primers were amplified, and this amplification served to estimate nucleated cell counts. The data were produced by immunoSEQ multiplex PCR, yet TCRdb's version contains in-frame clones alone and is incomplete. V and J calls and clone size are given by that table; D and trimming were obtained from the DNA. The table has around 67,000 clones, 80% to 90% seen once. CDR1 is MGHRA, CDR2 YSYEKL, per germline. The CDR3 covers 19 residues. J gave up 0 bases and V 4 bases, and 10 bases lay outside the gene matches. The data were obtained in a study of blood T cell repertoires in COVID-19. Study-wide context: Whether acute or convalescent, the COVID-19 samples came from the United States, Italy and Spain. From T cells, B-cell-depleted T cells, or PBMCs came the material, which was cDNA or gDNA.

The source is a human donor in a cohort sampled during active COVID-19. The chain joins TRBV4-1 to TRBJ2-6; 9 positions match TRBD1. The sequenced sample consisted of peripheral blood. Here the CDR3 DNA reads TGCGCCAGCAGCCCGATGCCGGGACAGGGAGTCTCTGGGGCCAACGTCCTGACTTTC. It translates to CASSPMPGQGVSGANVLTF.